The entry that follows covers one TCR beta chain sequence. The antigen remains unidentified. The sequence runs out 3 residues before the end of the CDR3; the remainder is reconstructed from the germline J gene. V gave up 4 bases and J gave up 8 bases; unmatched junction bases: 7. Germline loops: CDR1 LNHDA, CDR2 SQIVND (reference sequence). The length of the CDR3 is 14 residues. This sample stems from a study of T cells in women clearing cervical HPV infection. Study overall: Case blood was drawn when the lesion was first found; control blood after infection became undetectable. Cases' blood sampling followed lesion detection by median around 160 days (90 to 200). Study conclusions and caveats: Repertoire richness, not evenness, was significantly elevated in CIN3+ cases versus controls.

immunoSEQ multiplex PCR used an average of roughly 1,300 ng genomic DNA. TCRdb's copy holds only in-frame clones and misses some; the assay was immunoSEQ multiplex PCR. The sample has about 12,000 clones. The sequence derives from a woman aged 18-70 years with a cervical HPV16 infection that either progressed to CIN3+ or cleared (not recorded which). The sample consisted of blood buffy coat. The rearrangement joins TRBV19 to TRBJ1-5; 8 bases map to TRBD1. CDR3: CASSKGQGLEPQHF. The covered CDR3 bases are TGTGCCAGTAGTAAAGGACAGGGTCTTGAGCCC.